A selection of T cell receptor beta chains follows, all from one sample in a study of T cells in Graves' hyperthyroidism and ophthalmopathy. From the multiplex PCR reads, TCRdb called clonotypes with MiXCR, one entry per CDR3 protein. Of some 560,000 distinct CDR3 sequences detected, around 14% appear once; the ten largest clones hold around 7.3%. Source material: blood. These receptor sequences come from a woman aged 25 to 39 with Graves' hyperthyroidism. Each CDR3 is given with its conserved first and last residue. The D gene is left open where the match is weak. Not all rows give a size; the values are once, few, many and, for expanded clones, a class.

abundance: many
v_gene: TRBV20-1
d_gene: .
j_gene: TRBJ2-1
CDR3nt: TGCAGTGCTAGACGGCTAGCCTCGTTGGATGAGCAGTTCTTC
CDR3aa: CSARRLASLDEQFF

abundance: many
v_gene: TRBV12-3/TRBV12-4
d_gene: .
j_gene: TRBJ1-1
CDR3nt: TGTGCCAGCAGTTTAAAGACGAACACTGAAGCTTTCTTT
CDR3aa: CASSLKTNTEAFF

abundance: .
v_gene: TRBV20-1
d_gene: TRBD2
j_gene: TRBJ2-7
CDR3nt: TGCAGTGCTAAGACTAGCGACTCCTACGAGCAGTACTTC
CDR3aa: CSAKTSDSYEQYF

abundance: many
v_gene: TRBV19
d_gene: TRBD2
j_gene: TRBJ2-1
CDR3nt: TGTGCCAGTAGTATGACCCCGGGACTAGCGGGAGTATCGGCTGAGCAGTTCTTC
CDR3aa: CASSMTPGLAGVSAEQFF

abundance: .
v_gene: TRBV4-1
d_gene: TRBD2
j_gene: TRBJ2-3
CDR3nt: TGCGCCAGCAGCCCGCGGGAGAGAGAGACAGATACGCAGTATTTT
CDR3aa: CASSPRERETDTQYF

abundance: many
v_gene: TRBV27
d_gene: .
j_gene: TRBJ2-1
CDR3nt: TGTGCCAGCAGTTTACGTAGCTCGAGCTCCTACAATGAGCAGTTCTTC
CDR3aa: CASSLRSSSSYNEQFF

abundance: many
v_gene: TRBV27
d_gene: TRBD2
j_gene: TRBJ2-7
CDR3nt: TGTGCCAGCAGTTTATCGGGACTAGCGTACGAGCAGTACTTC
CDR3aa: CASSLSGLAYEQYF

abundance: .
v_gene: TRBV6-1
d_gene: .
j_gene: TRBJ1-1
CDR3nt: TGTGCCAGCAGACTAAGGACGGTGAACACTGAAGCTTTCTTT
CDR3aa: CASRLRTVNTEAFF

abundance: few
v_gene: TRBV7-9
d_gene: .
j_gene: TRBJ2-3
CDR3nt: TGTGCCAGCAGAGGGGTGAAGGCAGATACGCAGTATTTT
CDR3aa: CASRGVKADTQYF

abundance: few
v_gene: TRBV4-3
d_gene: .
j_gene: TRBJ1-1
CDR3nt: TGCGCCAGCAGCCAGCGGGGGGCTGGAACTGAAGCTTTCTTT
CDR3aa: CASSQRGAGTEAFF

abundance: many
v_gene: TRBV18
d_gene: TRBD2
j_gene: TRBJ2-7
CDR3nt: TGTGCCAGCTCACCACCAGGGAGGGACGAGCAGTACTTC
CDR3aa: CASSPPGRDEQYF

abundance: few
v_gene: TRBV4-1
d_gene: TRBD1
j_gene: TRBJ2-1
CDR3nt: TGCGCCAGCAGCGGCCAGGGGGTACCTCGGCCCTCCTACAATGAGCAGTTCTTC
CDR3aa: CASSGQGVPRPSYNEQFF

abundance: many
v_gene: TRBV7-2
d_gene: .
j_gene: TRBJ2-3
CDR3nt: TGTGCCAGCACCGCCGGTCTAAGCACAGATACGCAGTATTTT
CDR3aa: CASTAGLSTDTQYF

abundance: many
v_gene: TRBV9
d_gene: TRBD2
j_gene: TRBJ2-7
CDR3nt: TGTGCCAGCTCCAAGGGGACTAGCATGTCCTACGAGCAGTACTTC
CDR3aa: CASSKGTSMSYEQYF

abundance: many
v_gene: TRBV12-3/TRBV12-4
d_gene: TRBD2
j_gene: TRBJ2-1
CDR3nt: TGTGCCAGCAGTCTAGCGGGAAAGGACTACAATGAGCAGTTCTTC
CDR3aa: CASSLAGKDYNEQFF

abundance: many
v_gene: TRBV12-5
d_gene: .
j_gene: TRBJ1-1
CDR3nt: TGTGCTAGTGGTTTGCTTGGGGCAGCAAGGAACACTGAAGCTTTCTTT
CDR3aa: CASGLLGAARNTEAFF

abundance: many
v_gene: TRBV3-1
d_gene: .
j_gene: TRBJ2-7
CDR3nt: TGTGCCAGCAGCCAAGATATGGCAGGGTTCGGCGAGCAGTACTTC
CDR3aa: CASSQDMAGFGEQYF

abundance: few
v_gene: TRBV4-3
d_gene: TRBD1
j_gene: TRBJ2-4
CDR3nt: TGCGCCAGCAGCCAAGGGGCGACAGGGGGGGGAAACATTCAGTACTTC
CDR3aa: CASSQGATGGGNIQYF

abundance: many
v_gene: TRBV5-1
d_gene: .
j_gene: TRBJ2-2
CDR3nt: TGCGCCAGCAGGGCCGGACGCTCTAGCGCCCTCAACACCGGGGAGCTGTTTTTT
CDR3aa: CASRAGRSSALNTGELFF

abundance: .
v_gene: TRBV7-2
d_gene: .
j_gene: TRBJ1-6
CDR3nt: TGTGCCAGCAGCTCCGGATCCTATTCACCCCTCCACTTT
CDR3aa: CASSSGSYSPLHF

abundance: once
v_gene: TRBV3-1
d_gene: .
j_gene: TRBJ2-1
CDR3nt: TGTGCCAGCAGCTCCGGGACTGAATCCTACAATGAGCAGTTCTTC
CDR3aa: CASSSGTESYNEQFF

abundance: many
v_gene: TRBV20-1
d_gene: TRBD2
j_gene: TRBJ2-1
CDR3nt: TGCAGTGCTAGCCTAGCGGAATACAATGAGCAGTTCTTC
CDR3aa: CSASLAEYNEQFF

abundance: few
v_gene: TRBV29-1
d_gene: .
j_gene: TRBJ1-4
CDR3nt: TGCAGCGTTGGGGACGGCCCAAGACATGAAAAACTGTTTTTT
CDR3aa: CSVGDGPRHEKLFF

abundance: many
v_gene: TRBV28
d_gene: .
j_gene: TRBJ2-7
CDR3nt: TGTGCCAGCAGTTCCTACGGTTACGAGCAGTACTTC
CDR3aa: CASSSYGYEQYF

abundance: .
v_gene: TRBV27
d_gene: .
j_gene: TRBJ2-1
CDR3nt: TGTGCCACCCAGGTGGGCAATGAGCAGTTCTTC
CDR3aa: CATQVGNEQFF

abundance: few
v_gene: TRBV5-4
d_gene: .
j_gene: TRBJ1-2
CDR3nt: TGTGCCAGCAGCCTGCGCGGGGTACATGGCTACACCTTC
CDR3aa: CASSLRGVHGYTF

abundance: few
v_gene: TRBV12-3/TRBV12-4
d_gene: .
j_gene: TRBJ1-6
CDR3nt: TGTGCCAGCAGAGCGGCTCATAATTCACCCCTCCACTTT
CDR3aa: CASRAAHNSPLHF

abundance: few
v_gene: TRBV4-1
d_gene: TRBD2
j_gene: TRBJ2-1
CDR3nt: TGCGCCAGCAGGGCCGCAATCCAGCGGGAGGGTAGCTCCTACAATGAGCAGTTCTTC
CDR3aa: CASRAAIQREGSSYNEQFF

abundance: .
v_gene: TRBV25-1
d_gene: TRBD1
j_gene: TRBJ1-2
CDR3nt: TGTGCCAGCAGTTCGGGACAGGTTAATGGCTACACCTTC
CDR3aa: CASSSGQVNGYTF

abundance: .
v_gene: TRBV12-5
d_gene: .
j_gene: TRBJ2-7
CDR3nt: TGTGCTAGTGGTGCGGGATTCTACGAGCAGTACTTC
CDR3aa: CASGAGFYEQYF

abundance: many
v_gene: TRBV6-1
d_gene: .
j_gene: TRBJ2-3
CDR3nt: TGTGCCAGCCCTACAGGAAGCGTCGACACAGATACGCAGTATTTT
CDR3aa: CASPTGSVDTDTQYF

abundance: few
v_gene: TRBV24-1
d_gene: TRBD2
j_gene: TRBJ2-2
CDR3nt: TGTGCCACCAGTGAGGTTGCTAGCGGGACCGGGGAGCTGTTTTTT
CDR3aa: CATSEVASGTGELFF

abundance: many
v_gene: TRBV29-1
d_gene: TRBD1
j_gene: TRBJ2-7
CDR3nt: TGCAGCGTTGAATCTCGGGACAGTTACGAGCAGTACTTC
CDR3aa: CSVESRDSYEQYF

abundance: many
v_gene: TRBV28
d_gene: .
j_gene: TRBJ2-5
CDR3nt: TGTGCCAGCAGGCACCAAGAGACCCAGTACTTC
CDR3aa: CASRHQETQYF

abundance: once
v_gene: TRBV12-3/TRBV12-4
d_gene: .
j_gene: TRBJ1-1
CDR3nt: TGTGCCAGCAACATACAGGGATTCGCTTCTAACACTGAAGCTTTCTTT
CDR3aa: CASNIQGFASNTEAFF

abundance: many
v_gene: TRBV20-1
d_gene: .
j_gene: TRBJ1-5
CDR3nt: TGCAGTGCTAGATCGGGATGGGGCAATCAGCCCCAGCATTTT
CDR3aa: CSARSGWGNQPQHF

abundance: many
v_gene: TRBV25-1
d_gene: TRBD2
j_gene: TRBJ2-7
CDR3nt: TGTGCCAGCAGTGAACCTGCTAGCGGGAGTGGCGAGCAGTACTTC
CDR3aa: CASSEPASGSGEQYF

abundance: .
v_gene: TRBV12-3/TRBV12-4
d_gene: .
j_gene: TRBJ1-6
CDR3nt: TGTGCCAGCACCGGGGAACGGAGCCTTTCACCCCTCCACTTT
CDR3aa: CASTGERSLSPLHF

abundance: .
v_gene: TRBV7-9
d_gene: TRBD1
j_gene: TRBJ2-1
CDR3nt: TGTGCCAGCAGCTTAGTACAGGGGGGTAATGAGCAGTTCTTC
CDR3aa: CASSLVQGGNEQFF

abundance: few
v_gene: TRBV5-5
d_gene: .
j_gene: TRBJ1-1
CDR3nt: TGTGCCAGCAGCTCGGGCGTCTTGGGAACTTATGAAGCTTTCTTT
CDR3aa: CASSSGVLGTYEAFF

abundance: many
v_gene: TRBV18
d_gene: .
j_gene: TRBJ1-2
CDR3nt: TGTGCCAGCTCCACCTATGGGGGGGACTATGGCTACACCTTC
CDR3aa: CASSTYGGDYGYTF

abundance: many
v_gene: TRBV2
d_gene: TRBD2
j_gene: TRBJ2-2
CDR3nt: TGTGCCAGCAGGGGACTAGCCTTACCCGGGGAGCTGTTTTTT
CDR3aa: CASRGLALPGELFF

abundance: few
v_gene: TRBV11-2
d_gene: TRBD2
j_gene: TRBJ2-4
CDR3nt: TGTGCCAGCAGGGGGACTAGCGGGATCCTAGCCAAAAACATTCAGTACTTC
CDR3aa: CASRGTSGILAKNIQYF

abundance: .
v_gene: TRBV29-1
d_gene: .
j_gene: TRBJ2-7
CDR3nt: TGCAGCGTCACGGGGGGGACAGGGAGTCCCTACGAGCAGTACTTC
CDR3aa: CSVTGGTGSPYEQYF

abundance: many
v_gene: TRBV7-9
d_gene: .
j_gene: TRBJ2-1
CDR3nt: TGTGCCAGCAGCCCCCAGTCATCCAATGAGCAGTTCTTC
CDR3aa: CASSPQSSNEQFF

abundance: .
v_gene: TRBV27
d_gene: TRBD1
j_gene: TRBJ1-3
CDR3nt: TGTGCCAGCAGTTTAACCTCCCCCCGGACAGGGGGCGGGTCTGGAAACACCATATATTTT
CDR3aa: CASSLTSPRTGGGSGNTIYF

abundance: many
v_gene: TRBV11-2
d_gene: .
j_gene: TRBJ2-1
CDR3nt: TGTGCCAGCAGCCCGTCTGGGGGGCTTCTATACAATGAGCAGTTCTTC
CDR3aa: CASSPSGGLLYNEQFF

abundance: .
v_gene: TRBV25-1
d_gene: .
j_gene: TRBJ2-1
CDR3nt: TGTGCCAGCAGTGCTTACATAGGGGAGCAGTTCTTC
CDR3aa: CASSAYIGEQFF

abundance: many
v_gene: TRBV30
d_gene: .
j_gene: TRBJ1-2
CDR3nt: TGTGCCTGGGAAAGGGTGGACTTTTATGGCTACACCTTC
CDR3aa: CAWERVDFYGYTF

abundance: many
v_gene: TRBV2
d_gene: .
j_gene: TRBJ2-5
CDR3nt: TGTGCCAGCAAACGGGACCGGCCGGTCCAAGAGACCCAGTACTTC
CDR3aa: CASKRDRPVQETQYF

abundance: many
v_gene: TRBV7-2
d_gene: .
j_gene: TRBJ2-1
CDR3nt: TGTGCCAGCAGCAAACCACAGGGGGATCGGGGGGCAAGGGATGAGCAGTTCTTC
CDR3aa: CASSKPQGDRGARDEQFF

abundance: few
v_gene: TRBV3-1
d_gene: .
j_gene: TRBJ2-7
CDR3nt: TGTGCCAGCAGCCAAGTGGGTAGCGACCGTTCCTACGAGCAGTACTTC
CDR3aa: CASSQVGSDRSYEQYF

abundance: many
v_gene: TRBV7-2
d_gene: .
j_gene: TRBJ1-4
CDR3nt: TGTGCCAGCAGCTTAGGGGGGGCTAATGAAAAACTGTTTTTT
CDR3aa: CASSLGGANEKLFF

abundance: .
v_gene: TRBV27
d_gene: TRBD1
j_gene: TRBJ1-6
CDR3nt: TGTGCCAGCAGTTACACGGACAGGGTGAGTTTAAATTCACCCCTCCACTTT
CDR3aa: CASSYTDRVSLNSPLHF

abundance: .
v_gene: TRBV19
d_gene: .
j_gene: TRBJ2-5
CDR3nt: TGTGCCAGTAGTCCCCGGACAGGCGGGATTGAGACCCAGTACTTC
CDR3aa: CASSPRTGGIETQYF